This T cell receptor (beta chain) originates from a study of identifying expanded T cells in peripheral blood (dated by TCRdb to about 2019). For the study in its entirety: Four technical replicates, made by sequencing separate aliquots from the same pool of genomic DNA, were compared pairwise. What the work shows at the level of the full study, not this receptor alone: The binomial model flagged about 1.2 differentially abundant clones between technical replicates, compared with about 16 over two weeks and 19 over about 4 weeks. It was expected by the authors that biological variance in healthy repertoires might increase further over much longer intervals, such as months to years. Across all healthy-donor time intervals, the beta-binomial model significantly cut both the number of clones called differentially abundant and the false-positive rate. In all healthy donors, the variance in clone template counts between samples taken 2 to 3 weeks apart rose significantly as total template count increased.

Clipping removes 6 bases from V and 2 bases from J, with 5 as the unmatched junction base count. From the germline V gene, CDR1 is SQVTM and CDR2 is ANQGSEA. Inclusive of the bounding cysteine and phenylalanine, the CDR3 is 15 residues long. Only the CDR3 DNA stays, 45 bases, in frame from base 1. TCRbeta CDR3 regions were profiled with the immunoSEQ Assay using bias-controlled multiplex PCR amplification of genomic DNA. On the authors' methods: To quantify the absolute abundance of each unique TCRbeta CDR3 region, the sequences were collapsed and filtered. Two models were used to test differential abundance: a binomial model (Fisher-equivalent) and a beta-binomial model that adds time-dependent variance fitted from healthy donors. Any clone with fewer than 5 combined templates was excluded, and a clone was called differentially abundant if its Benjamini-Hochberg FDR was below 0.01. Using the form v = (b*log(k)+a)^2, the beta-binomial variance was modeled as a function of the total template count across the two samples. This is the immuneACCESS table as TCRdb keeps it, with only in-frame sequences that have V and J called. A part of the clones is gone; compared with another copy, unresolved V genes explain less than half, and the rest is unexplained. V and J calls and clone size are those listed in that table; D and trimming were worked out from the DNA. This sample has about 80,000 clones in its table, and approximately 90% of those were observed once. The biggest ten clones account for 7.3% of the sample.

During the collection period, no immune events, such as infections, were documented for the healthy donors. Healthy-donor blood repertoires served as a training cohort to calibrate time-dependent variance in a beta-binomial model of T-cell clone differential abundance. The training cohort comprised some 10 healthy donors, 3 female and 7 male. The donors were between about 25 and 70 years old, with an average age of around 42 years. Whole blood, obtained from a commercial supplier, was collected from each healthy donor at three time points spaced approximately two weeks apart. For immunosequencing, genomic DNA was extracted from unsorted whole blood. Concerning this clone itself: Its antigen is still unknown. Per-nucleotide qualities are absent, and no much larger clonotype sits a single base away.

The receptor's source is a person between 18 and 75 years old in good health. The rearranged chain carries TRBV29-1 and TRBJ2-3, with 13 bases in between that match TRBD2. The sample taken for sequencing was blood. The CDR3 reads CSVRTSGGLTDTQYF. The DNA sequence follows: TGCAGCGTCCGGACTAGCGGGGGCCTCACAGATACGCAGTATTTT.